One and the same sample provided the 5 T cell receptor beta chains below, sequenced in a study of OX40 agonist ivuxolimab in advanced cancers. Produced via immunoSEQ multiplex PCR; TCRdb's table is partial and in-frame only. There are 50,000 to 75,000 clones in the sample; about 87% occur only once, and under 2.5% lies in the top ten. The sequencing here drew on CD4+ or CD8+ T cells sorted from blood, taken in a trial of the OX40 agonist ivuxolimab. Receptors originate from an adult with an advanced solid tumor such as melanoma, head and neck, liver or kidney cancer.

CDR3 loop: CASSPLWGTDTQYF. The CDR3 region has the DNA TGTGCCAGCAGCCCCCTGTGGGGCACAGATACGCAGTATTTT. The chain uses TRBV7-2 and TRBJ2-3, with no clear D. Germline lookup yields CDR1 SGHTA and CDR2 FQGNSA. V was shortened by 5 bases and J by 1 base, with 10 bases between the two germline ends. The CDR3 extends over 14 amino acids.

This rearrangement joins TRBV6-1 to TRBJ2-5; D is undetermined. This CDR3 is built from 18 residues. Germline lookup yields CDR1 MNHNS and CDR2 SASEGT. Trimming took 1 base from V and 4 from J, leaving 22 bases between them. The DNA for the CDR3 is TGTGCCAGCAGTGAAGACCCTCGACACACCTCCAACCGAGAGACCCAGTACTTC. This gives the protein CASSEDPRHTSNRETQYF.

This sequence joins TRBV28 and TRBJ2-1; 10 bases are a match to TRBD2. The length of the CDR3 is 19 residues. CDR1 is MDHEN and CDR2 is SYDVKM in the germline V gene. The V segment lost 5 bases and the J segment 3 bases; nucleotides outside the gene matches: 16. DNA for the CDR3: TGTGCCAGCAGTCAGGGGAGGGGGCTAGCGGGAGTTTTCTACAATGAGCAGTTCTTC. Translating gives CASSQGRGLAGVFYNEQFF.

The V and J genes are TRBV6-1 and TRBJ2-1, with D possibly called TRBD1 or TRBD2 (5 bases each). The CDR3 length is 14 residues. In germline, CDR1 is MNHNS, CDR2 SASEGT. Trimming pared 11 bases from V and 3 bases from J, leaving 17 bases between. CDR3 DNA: TGTGCCGCCCAGGTGGGGGAAGGCTACAATGAGCAGTTCTTC. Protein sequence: CAAQVGEGYNEQFF.

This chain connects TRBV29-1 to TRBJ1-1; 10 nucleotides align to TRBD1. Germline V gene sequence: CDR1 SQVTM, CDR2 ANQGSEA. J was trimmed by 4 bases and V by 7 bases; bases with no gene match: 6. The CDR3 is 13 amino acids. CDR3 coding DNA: TGCAGCGGAGAGAGGGACAGGGGCACTGAAGCTTTCTTT. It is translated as CSGERDRGTEAFF.